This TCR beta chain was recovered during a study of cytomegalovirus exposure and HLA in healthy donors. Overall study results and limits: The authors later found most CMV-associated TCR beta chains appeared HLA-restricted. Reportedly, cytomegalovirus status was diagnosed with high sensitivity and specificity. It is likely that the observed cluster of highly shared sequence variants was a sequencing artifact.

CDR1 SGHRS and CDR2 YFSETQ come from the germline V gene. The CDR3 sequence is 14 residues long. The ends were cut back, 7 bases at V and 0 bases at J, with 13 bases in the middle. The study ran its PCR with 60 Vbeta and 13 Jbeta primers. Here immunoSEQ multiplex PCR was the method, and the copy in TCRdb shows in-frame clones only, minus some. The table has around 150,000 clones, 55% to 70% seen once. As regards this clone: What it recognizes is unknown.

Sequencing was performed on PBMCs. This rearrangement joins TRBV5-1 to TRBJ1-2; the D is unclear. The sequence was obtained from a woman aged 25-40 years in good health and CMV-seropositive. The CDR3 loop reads CASGLDTPNYGYTF. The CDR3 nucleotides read TGCGCCAGCGGCCTCGACACCCCTAACTATGGCTACACCTTC.